One sample yielded the 29 T cell receptor beta chains listed below, sequenced in a study of regulatory and conventional T cells in RAG deficiency. The sorted conventional CD4+ T cells were CD25-low and CD127-high, with genomic DNA sequenced. The assay was immunoSEQ multiplex PCR, and TCRdb's table has in-frame clones only and misses some. The sample shows approximately 22,000 clones, approximately 95% of them seen only once. These records were also assigned to another study, of regulatory T cells. This second study says: The PCR used 52 TRBV and 13 TRBJ primers.

The sample taken for sequencing was CD25- CD4+ T cells sorted from blood. The receptors shown here come from a human donor in good health.

The CDR3 DNA reads TGCGCCAGCAGCTTGGTTGGACAGGGGGAAGGTGAGCAGTTCTTC. Protein product: CASSLVGQGEGEQFF. This sequence joins TRBV5-1 and TRBJ2-1, with 10 bases identical to TRBD1. This CDR3 spans 15 amino acids. The germline gives CDR1 SGHRS, CDR2 YFSETQ. The V and J ends lost 0 bases and 9 bases, in that order; junction bases with no gene match: 6.

CDR3 protein: CASSLDSSYNSPLHF. For the CDR3, the DNA is TGTGCCAGCAGCTTAGATAGCTCCTATAATTCACCCCTCCACTTT. The chain carries TRBV7-2 and TRBJ1-6; D call uncertain. CDR3 length equals 15 residues. Trimming pared 1 base from V and 0 bases from J, leaving 4 bases between. CDR1 SGHTA and CDR2 FQGNSA come from the germline V gene. The variable domain in full, with the rest retrieved from reference TRBV7-2 and TRBJ1-6, is GAGVSQSPSNKVTEKGKDVELRCDPISGHTALYWYRQSLGQGLEFLIYFQGNSAPDKSGLPSDRFSAERTGGSVSTLTIQRTQQEDSAVYLCASSLDSSYNSPLHFGNGTRLTVT.

The chain is built from TRBV29-1 and TRBJ2-5; TRBD1 matches 9 bases. Germline V gene sequence: CDR1 SQVTM, CDR2 ANQGSEA. There are 13 residues in the CDR3. Trimming cost V 6 bases and J 2 bases; bases outside gene matches: 4. The CDR3 DNA follows: TGCAGCGTAGGACAGGGGCGGCAAGAGACCCAGTACTTC. This gives the protein CSVGQGRQETQYF.

The chain employs TRBV5-5 and TRBJ2-3; perhaps TRBD2 as D (5 bases). The CDR3 extends over 17 amino acids. Germline CDR1 is SGHKS and CDR2 is YYEKEE (reference sequence). Trimming pared 0 bases from V and 1 base from J, leaving 15 bases between. The CDR3 reads CASSLVHGGTGTDTQYF. CDR3 bases: TGTGCCAGCAGCTTGGTCCATGGAGGCACTGGCACAGATACGCAGTATTTT.

V gene TRBV10-2 combines with J gene TRBJ1-1; 11 bases align to TRBD1. The CDR3 extends over 14 amino acids. Germline trimming cut 4 bases from V and 3 bases from J; bases unmatched to any gene: 1. Germline CDR1 and CDR2: WSHSY and SAAADI. DNA for the CDR3: TGCGCCAGCAGTGGGGGACAGGGGGACACTGAAGCTTTCTTT. Translation gives CASSGGQGDTEAFF.

The rearrangement uses TRBV5-1 and TRBJ1-2, with TRBD1 identical over 7 bases. CDR3 length: 14 amino acids. The germline gives CDR1 SGHRS, CDR2 YFSETQ. V trimming: 4 bases; J trimming: 3 bases; junction bases outside the gene matches: 6. CDR3 sequence reads: CASSPTTGDYGYTF. CDR3 nucleotide sequence: TGCGCCAGCAGCCCAACAACAGGGGACTATGGCTACACCTTC.

The J gene is TRBJ2-7, the V gene TRBV5-1; possible D gene TRBD2, 6 bases. The CDR3 length is 13 residues. V lost 0 bases and J 7 bases, leaving 11 bases between the germline ends. Germline lookup yields CDR1 SGHRS and CDR2 YFSETQ. CDR3 sequence (DNA): TGCGCCAGCAGCTTGGCGGCAGGGAGGGAGCAGTACTTC. It yields the protein CASSLAAGREQYF.

The V gene is TRBV30, the J gene TRBJ1-1; D gene uncertain. Germline loops: CDR1 GTSNPN, CDR2 SVGIG (reference sequence). V dropped 0 bases and J dropped 7 bases, with 12 bases sitting between them. This CDR3 contains 13 residues. The CDR3 DNA reads as TGTGCCTGGAGTGTTTCCTTTCAGGTTGAAGCTTTCTTT. Its translation is CAWSVSFQVEAFF.

The chain has TRBV5-1 and TRBJ1-2, with 7 bases matching TRBD1. The germline gives CDR1 SGHRS, CDR2 YFSETQ. The J segment lost 6 bases and the V segment lost 0 bases, leaving 2 bases of the junction unmatched. This CDR3 spans 13 amino acids. CDR3 in amino acids: CASSLGDSHGYTF. In DNA, the CDR3 is TGCGCCAGCAGCTTGGGGGACAGTCATGGCTACACCTTC.

The chain has TRBV9 and TRBJ2-3; 9 positions agree with TRBD2. This CDR3 contains 16 residues. The germline gives CDR1 SGDLS, CDR2 YYNGEE. J was trimmed by 5 bases and V by 4 bases; bases with no gene match: 11. The CDR3 region has the DNA TGTGCCAGCAGCCCAGGGGCTAGCGGGGAAGTAGATACGCAGTATTTT. Translating it yields CASSPGASGEVDTQYF.

The gene calls are TRBV10-1 and TRBJ2-5; 8 bases are shared with TRBD2. This CDR3 spans 14 amino acids. Germline V gene data show CDR1 as WNHNN and CDR2 as SYGVQD (reference sequence). Trimming at V came to 3 bases and at J to 2 bases, leaving 2 bases not matched to a gene. The CDR3 DNA follows: TGCGCCAGCAGTGAAAGCGGGGGACAAGAGACCCAGTACTTC. This gives the protein CASSESGGQETQYF.

The V gene is TRBV9, the J gene TRBJ1-2; 10 bases fit TRBD1. This CDR3 has 18 residues. In germline, CDR1 is SGDLS, CDR2 YYNGEE. The V gene end was trimmed by 4 bases and the J gene end by 4 bases; junction bases not matched to a gene: 16. The CDR3 nucleotides are TGTGCCAGCAGCCCCTCACTCCGGGACAGGGGAACCACCTATGGCTACACCTTC. It specifies CASSPSLRDRGTTYGYTF.

The V gene is TRBV7-2, the J gene TRBJ2-1, with D possibly matching TRBD2 (7 bases). The V gene's germline CDR1 is SGHTA and CDR2 FQGNSA. V lost 5 bases, J lost 10 bases, and 24 bases lay in between. The CDR3 is 16 amino acids. DNA of the CDR3: TGTGCCAGCAGCCCCGGGGTCGGGACACGCGGGAGCGAGCAGTTCTTC. Amino acid sequence: CASSPGVGTRGSEQFF.

The chain links TRBV5-1 to TRBJ2-5; D gene ambiguous. V lost 5 bases and J lost 5, with 7 bases in between. The length of the CDR3 is 11 residues. Looked up from germline, CDR1 is SGHRS and CDR2 is YFSETQ. The chain's CDR3 is CASRGLETQYF. DNA for the CDR3: TGCGCCAGCAGGGGCCTTGAGACCCAGTACTTC.

The chain carries TRBV7-9 and TRBJ1-3; D ambiguous. The germline CDR1 and CDR2 sequences are SEHNR and FQNEAQ (reference sequence). This CDR3 has 16 residues. The ends were cut back, 0 bases at V and 0 bases at J, with 9 bases in the middle. Written as DNA, the CDR3 is TGTGCCAGCAGCTTAGCGTGGGCGAGCTCTGGAAACACCATATATTTT. It encodes CASSLAWASSGNTIYF.

The J gene is TRBJ1-2, the V gene TRBV28, with D tentatively TRBD1 (6 bases). Trimming left V 2 bases short and J 7 bases short, with 17 bases between. This CDR3 is 15 amino acids long. Germline loops: CDR1 MDHEN, CDR2 SYDVKM. Here the CDR3 DNA reads TGTGCCAGCAGTTTAAGGACAGCCTCAGGACGTGGCTACACCTTC. It encodes CASSLRTASGRGYTF.

The V gene is TRBV9, the J gene TRBJ2-2; a weak D match, TRBD2 (7 bases). This CDR3 contains 17 residues. CDR1 is SGDLS and CDR2 is YYNGEE in the germline V gene. V lost 0 bases to trimming and J lost 1 base, with 13 bases between them. The DNA for the CDR3 is TGTGCCAGCAGCGTAGATGCGGGGGCCCAGAACACCGGGGAGCTGTTTTTT. It is translated as CASSVDAGAQNTGELFF.

The V gene is TRBV11-2, the J gene TRBJ1-4; no definite D call. CDR1 is SGHAT and CDR2 is FQNNGV in the germline V gene. This CDR3 has 15 residues. Trimming removed 1 base from V and 10 bases from J, with 16 bases in between. The CDR3: CASSLAGPTSGKLFF. The CDR3 region has the DNA TGTGCCAGCAGCTTAGCAGGCCCCACCTCCGGAAAACTGTTTTTT.

The CDR3 loop reads CASSPGSRLANYGYTF. The CDR3 region has the DNA TGCGCCAGCAGTCCAGGCTCCAGATTAGCTAACTATGGCTACACCTTC. The chain recombines TRBV5-1 with TRBJ1-2, with unresolved D. Trimming removed 5 bases at V and 0 bases at J, with 17 bases between. Germline V gives CDR1 SGHRS, CDR2 YFSETQ. CDR3 length equals 16 residues.

The chain couples TRBV18 to TRBJ2-3; D is perhaps TRBD2 (6 bases). The CDR3 contains 15 residues. CDR1 and CDR2 (germline): KGHSH, LQKENI. Trimming removed 3 bases at V and 3 bases at J, with 13 bases between. This CDR3 is CASSPSLALTDTQYF. CDR3 coding DNA: TGTGCCAGCTCACCGAGTCTAGCGCTTACAGATACGCAGTATTTT.

The V and J genes are TRBV5-4 and TRBJ2-5; 12 nucleotides match TRBD2. Trimming at V came to 4 bases and at J to 2 bases, leaving 9 bases not matched to a gene. Germline CDR1 reads SGHNT; CDR2 reads YYREEE (reference sequence). There are 17 residues in the CDR3. CDR3 protein: CASSHRTSGENQETQYF. The CDR3 DNA is TGTGCCAGCAGCCATCGGACTAGCGGGGAAAATCAAGAGACCCAGTACTTC.

The DNA of the CDR3 is TGTGCCAGCAGCGAGGGAGTCCTCTCTGGAAACACCATATATTTT. Amino acid sequence: CASSEGVLSGNTIYF. V and J are TRBV6-5 and TRBJ1-3, with D unresolved. The CDR3 is made up of 15 amino acids. V lost 6 bases and J 0 bases, leaving 12 bases between the germline ends. The germline CDR1 and CDR2 sequences are MNHEY and SVGAGI.

The V gene is TRBV21-1, the J gene TRBJ1-1; the table names TRBD1, a call not compared with the DNA. TRBV21-1 is a listed pseudogene. The CDR3 is made up of 14 amino acids. The CDR3 DNA sequence: TGTGCCAGCAGCATAGAATCCCAGGGAACTGAAGCTTTCTTT. This sequence encodes CASSIESQGTEAFF.

The chain uses TRBV14 and TRBJ2-1; a possible D gene is TRBD1 (6 bases). CDR1 and CDR2 from the germline V gene are SGHDN and FVKESK. Trimming left V 0 bases short and J 10 bases short, with 25 bases between. There are 18 residues in the CDR3. Here the CDR3 reads CASSQEEVLWQGSEEQFF. For the CDR3, the DNA is TGTGCCAGCAGCCAAGAAGAGGTTTTGTGGCAGGGGTCAGAGGAGCAGTTCTTC.

The DNA for the CDR3 is TGTGCCAGTAGTAGAGGGAACACTGAAGCTTTCTTT. Encoded protein: CASSRGNTEAFF. The chain has TRBV19 and TRBJ1-1; the D is unclear. This CDR3 region has 12 residues. The V gene lost 4 bases and the J gene lost 1 base, with 4 bases spanning the gap. CDR1 is LNHDA, CDR2 SQIVND, per germline (reference sequence).

The sample holds one count of this clone. The V gene is TRBV7-9, the J gene TRBJ1-1; 8 nucleotides align to TRBD1. There are 16 residues in the CDR3. Germline V gene data show CDR1 as SEHNR and CDR2 as FQNEAQ (reference sequence). The V segment lost 7 bases and the J segment 0 bases; nucleotides outside the gene matches: 10. This CDR3 is CASTEGQGALNTEAFF. The CDR3 DNA reads as TGTGCCAGCACCGAAGGCCAGGGGGCCCTGAACACTGAAGCTTTCTTT. Full variable domain (missing parts from reference TRBV7-9 and TRBJ1-1): DTGVSQNPRHKITKRGQNVTFRCDPISEHNRLYWYRQTLGQGPEFLTYFQNEAQLEKSRLLSDRFSAERPKGSFSTLEIQRTEQGDSAMYLCASTEGQGALNTEAFFGQGTRLTVV.

This clone was counted only a few times. The chain couples TRBV19 to TRBJ1-3, with D tentatively TRBD1 (6 bases). From germline, CDR1 is LNHDA and CDR2 SQIVND (reference sequence). CDR3 length: 15 residues. V was shortened by 7 bases and J by 0 bases, with 13 bases between the two germline ends. The CDR3 DNA reads TGTGCCAGTACCCCGACAGGTTTCTCTGGAAACACCATATATTTT. Its protein product is CASTPTGFSGNTIYF.

This chain links TRBV6-1 with TRBJ1-1; 10 bases align to TRBD1. The CDR3 totals 14 residues. Trimming took 3 bases from V and 11 from J; bases not matched to a gene: 9. From germline, CDR1 is MNHNS and CDR2 SASEGT. The CDR3 sequence: CASSELGDRGTAFF. CDR3 bases: TGTGCCAGCAGTGAGTTAGGGGACAGGGGTACGGCTTTCTTT.

The V call is TRBV6-1, the J call TRBJ2-1; 8 bases map to TRBD2. The CDR3 is 17 amino acids. J gave up 1 base and V 4 bases, and 9 bases lay outside the gene matches. Germline CDR1 and CDR2: MNHNS and SASEGT. This chain's CDR3 is CASSGPGTSESYNEQFF. DNA for the CDR3: TGTGCCAGCAGTGGACCCGGGACTAGTGAGTCCTACAATGAGCAGTTCTTC.